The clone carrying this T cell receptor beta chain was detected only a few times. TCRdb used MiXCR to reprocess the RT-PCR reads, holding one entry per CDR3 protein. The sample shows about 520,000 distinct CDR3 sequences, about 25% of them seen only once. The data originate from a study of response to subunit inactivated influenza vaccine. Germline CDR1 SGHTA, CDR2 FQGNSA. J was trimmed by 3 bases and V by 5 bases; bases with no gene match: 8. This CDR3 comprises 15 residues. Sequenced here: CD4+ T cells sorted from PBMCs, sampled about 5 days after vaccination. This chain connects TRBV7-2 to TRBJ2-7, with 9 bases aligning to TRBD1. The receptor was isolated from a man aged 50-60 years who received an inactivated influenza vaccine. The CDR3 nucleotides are TGTGCCAGCAGCCCAACCGGGACAGGGTTCTACGAGCAGTACTTC. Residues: CASSPTGTGFYEQYF.